This entry describes one T cell receptor beta chain. Antigen specificity is unknown. Germline V CDR1 and CDR2: MNHNY, SVGAGI (reference sequence). Trimming left V 2 bases short and J 5 bases short, with 12 bases between. CDR3 length: 15 amino acids. This sample is part of a study of cytomegalovirus exposure and HLA in healthy donors. Findings of the study overall: A later analysis found first-cohort TCR clusters tended to co-occur in the 130 or so validation repertoires.

Profiling relied on immunoSEQ multiplex PCR, and the TCRdb table lists in-frame clones only, not all of them. The sample holds hundreds of thousands of clones, approximately 82% seen once. The V gene is TRBV6-6, the J gene TRBJ2-2; D gene ambiguous. The TCR was taken from a woman aged 18-29 years in good health and CMV-seronegative. The source material was PBMCs. The CDR3 bases are TGTGCCAGCAGTTACGGGTTAGCAGAGACCGGGGAGCTGTTTTTT. Translating it yields CASSYGLAETGELFF.